Detailed here is one TCR beta chain. The entry originates in a study of Ad26.COV2.S vaccination and SARS-CoV-2 variants. The CDR3 is 15 residues long. The germline V gene encodes CDR1 SNHLY and CDR2 FYNNEI. V lost 6 bases and J lost 3; bases outside the gene matches: 4. TCRdb keeps only in-frame clones here, not all; method: immunoSEQ multiplex PCR. In the table there are under 550,000 clones, about 93% of which are singletons. Treatment denoted: 19 received Ad26.COV2.S at low or high dose, single or two shots; roughly five received placebo; per-sample allocation not given. On day 63 after the first injection, vaccine and placebo recipients gave samples.

Sequenced here: peripheral blood, sampled in a trial of Ad26.COV2.S vaccine versus placebo. The TCR was taken from a person between 18 and 60 years old who received the Ad26.COV2.S COVID-19 vaccine or a placebo. The gene calls are TRBV2 and TRBJ2-3; 12 positions agree with TRBD2. The CDR3 coding sequence is TGTGCCAGCAGGGAGACTAGCGGGAGAACAGATACGCAGTATTTT. Its translation: CASRETSGRTDTQYF.